This T cell receptor beta chain is from a study of blood T cells in healthy people across ages. It was with a sample-barcoded 5' primer and a J-beta primer mix that a second PCR of roughly 6 to 11 cycles was run. Every sample produced at least 2.5 million CDR3-containing paired-end reads. TCRdb recomputed calls from the 5' RACE reads with MiXCR, one row per CDR3 protein. Among 800,000 or so distinct CDR3 sequences, about 25% were seen once, and the ten largest hold under 4.5%. These data were also reused for a study on T cells of mothers and their children.

The sequencing sample was made of blood. The sequence derives from a boy aged 5-17 years in good health.

The DNA for the CDR3 is TGTGCCAGCAGTTTAGGTATGGGGAACTCACCCCTCCACTTT. Translated, it gives CASSLGMGNSPLHF. This rearrangement joins TRBV27 to TRBJ1-6; D not certain. Germline CDR1 MNHEY, CDR2 SMNVEV (reference sequence). The CDR3 spans 14 residues. V was pared by 2 bases and J by 10 bases, with 12 bases between.